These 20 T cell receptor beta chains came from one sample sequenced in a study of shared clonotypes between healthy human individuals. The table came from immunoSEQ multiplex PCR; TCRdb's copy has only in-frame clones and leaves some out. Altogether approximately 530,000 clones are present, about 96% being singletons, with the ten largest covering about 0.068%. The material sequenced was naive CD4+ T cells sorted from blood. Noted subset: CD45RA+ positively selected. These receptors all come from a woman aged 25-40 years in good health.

CDR3 amino acids: CASSQDGRGLLAYEQYF. The CDR3 region has the DNA TGCGCCAGCAGCCAAGATGGCAGGGGGCTGTTAGCCTACGAGCAGTACTTC. The chain recombines TRBV4-1 with TRBJ2-5; TRBD1 aligns across 8 bases. The J call is uncertain, as TRBJ2-7 better fits the DNA end. Germline assignment: CDR1 MGHRA and CDR2 YSYEKL. This CDR3 region has 17 residues.

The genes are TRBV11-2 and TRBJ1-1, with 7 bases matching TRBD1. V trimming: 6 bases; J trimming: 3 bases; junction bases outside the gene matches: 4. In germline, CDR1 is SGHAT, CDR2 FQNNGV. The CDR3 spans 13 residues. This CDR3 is CASSFDRDTEAFF. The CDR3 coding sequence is TGTGCCAGCAGTTTCGACAGGGACACTGAAGCTTTCTTT. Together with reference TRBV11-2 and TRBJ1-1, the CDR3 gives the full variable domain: EAGVAQSPRYKIIEKRQSVAFWCNPISGHATLYWYQQILGQGPKLLIQFQNNGVVDDSQLPKDRFSAERLKGVDSTLKIQPAKLEDSAVYLCASSFDRDTEAFFGQGTRLTVV.

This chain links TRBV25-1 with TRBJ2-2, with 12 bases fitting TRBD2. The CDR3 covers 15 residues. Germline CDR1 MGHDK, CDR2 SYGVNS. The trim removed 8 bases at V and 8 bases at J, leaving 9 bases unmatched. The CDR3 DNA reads TGTGCCAGCGGACTAGCGGGAATAAGCGGTGGGGAGCTGTTTTTT. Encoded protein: CASGLAGISGGELFF.

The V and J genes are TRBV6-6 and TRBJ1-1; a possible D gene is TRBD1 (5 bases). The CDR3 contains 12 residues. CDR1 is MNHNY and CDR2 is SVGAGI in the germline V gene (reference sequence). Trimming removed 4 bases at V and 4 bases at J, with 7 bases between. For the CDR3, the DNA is TGTGCCAGCAGTTCCGGGGCCACTGAAGCTTTCTTT. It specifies CASSSGATEAFF.

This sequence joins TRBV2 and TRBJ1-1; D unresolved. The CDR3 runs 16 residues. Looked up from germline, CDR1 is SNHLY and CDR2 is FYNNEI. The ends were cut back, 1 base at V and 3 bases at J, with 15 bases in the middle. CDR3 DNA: TGTGCCAGCAGTGAAGATCTCTCCCATGGGGACACTGAAGCTTTCTTT. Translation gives CASSEDLSHGDTEAFF.

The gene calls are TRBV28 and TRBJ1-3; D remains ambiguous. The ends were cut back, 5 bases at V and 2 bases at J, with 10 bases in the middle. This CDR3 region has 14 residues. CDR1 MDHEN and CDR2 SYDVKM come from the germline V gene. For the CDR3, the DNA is TGTGCCAGCAGTCCCCATGTGGCTGGAAACACCATATATTTT. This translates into CASSPHVAGNTIYF.

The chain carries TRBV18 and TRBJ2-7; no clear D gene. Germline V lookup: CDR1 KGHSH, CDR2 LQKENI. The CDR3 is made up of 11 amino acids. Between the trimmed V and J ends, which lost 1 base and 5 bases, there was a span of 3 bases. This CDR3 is CASSPLNEQYF. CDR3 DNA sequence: TGTGCCAGCTCACCACTGAACGAGCAGTACTTC.

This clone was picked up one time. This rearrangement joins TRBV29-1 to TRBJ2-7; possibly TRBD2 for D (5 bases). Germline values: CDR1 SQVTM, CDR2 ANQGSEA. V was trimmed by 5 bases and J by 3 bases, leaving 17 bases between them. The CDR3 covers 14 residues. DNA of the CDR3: TGCAGCGTTACTCTCGGACTGGATGACTACGAGCAGTACTTC. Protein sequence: CSVTLGLDDYEQYF.

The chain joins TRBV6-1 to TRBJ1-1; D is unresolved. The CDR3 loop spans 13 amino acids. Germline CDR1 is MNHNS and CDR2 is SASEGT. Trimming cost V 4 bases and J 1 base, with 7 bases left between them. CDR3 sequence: CASSGTENTEAFF. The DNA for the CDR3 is TGTGCCAGCAGTGGTACGGAGAACACTGAAGCTTTCTTT.

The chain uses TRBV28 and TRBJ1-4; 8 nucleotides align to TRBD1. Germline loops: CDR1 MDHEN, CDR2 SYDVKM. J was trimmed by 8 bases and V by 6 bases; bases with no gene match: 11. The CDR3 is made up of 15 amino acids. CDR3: CASRSPGTGSEKLFF. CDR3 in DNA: TGTGCCAGCAGATCCCCCGGGACAGGCTCCGAAAAACTGTTTTTT.

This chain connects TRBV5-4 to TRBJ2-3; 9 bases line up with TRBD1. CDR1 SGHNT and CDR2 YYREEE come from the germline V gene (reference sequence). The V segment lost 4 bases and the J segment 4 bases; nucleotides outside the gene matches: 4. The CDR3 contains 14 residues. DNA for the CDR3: TGTGCCAGCAGCCCGGGACAGGGAGCAGATACGCAGTATTTT. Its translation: CASSPGQGADTQYF.

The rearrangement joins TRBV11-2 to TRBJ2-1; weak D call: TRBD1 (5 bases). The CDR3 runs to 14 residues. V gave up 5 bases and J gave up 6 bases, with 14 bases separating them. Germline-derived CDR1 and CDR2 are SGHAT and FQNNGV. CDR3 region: CASSETGGANEQFF. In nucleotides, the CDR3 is TGTGCCAGCAGCGAGACCGGTGGGGCCAATGAGCAGTTCTTC.

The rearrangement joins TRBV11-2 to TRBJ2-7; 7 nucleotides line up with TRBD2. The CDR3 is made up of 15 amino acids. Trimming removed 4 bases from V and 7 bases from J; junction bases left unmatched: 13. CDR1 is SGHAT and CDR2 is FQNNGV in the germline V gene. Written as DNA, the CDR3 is TGTGCCAGCAGCTCCGTCGGCGGGAGAGCCCGGGAGCAGTACTTC. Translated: CASSSVGGRAREQYF.

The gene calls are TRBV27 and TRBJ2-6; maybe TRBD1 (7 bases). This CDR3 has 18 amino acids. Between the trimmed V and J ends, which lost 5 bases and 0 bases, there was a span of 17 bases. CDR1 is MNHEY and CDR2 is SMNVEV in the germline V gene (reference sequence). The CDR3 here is CASSPMTGRSSGANVLTF. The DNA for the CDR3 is TGTGCCAGCAGTCCTATGACAGGGAGGTCCTCTGGGGCCAACGTCCTGACTTTC. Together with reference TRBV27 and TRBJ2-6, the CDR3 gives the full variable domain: EAQVTQNPRYLITVTGKKLTVTCSQNMNHEYMSWYRQDPGLGLRQIYYSMNVEVTDKGDVPEGYKVSRKEKRNFPLILESPSPNQTSLYFCASSPMTGRSSGANVLTFGAGSRLTVL.

This CDR3 reads CASSQGRAGSTYEQYF. In DNA form, the CDR3 reads TGTGCCAGCAGCCAAGGGCGAGCGGGCTCAACCTACGAGCAGTACTTC. V and J are TRBV4-2 and TRBJ2-7; possible D gene TRBD2, 6 bases. Trimming cost V 1 base and J 2 bases, with 15 bases left between them. The CDR3 consists of 16 residues. CDR1 is LGHNA, CDR2 YNFKEQ, per germline.

The CDR3 here is CASSYLENSPLHF. CDR3 DNA: TGTGCCAGCAGTTACTTGGAGAATTCACCCCTCCACTTT. The rearrangement joins TRBV6-5 to TRBJ1-6, with D unresolved. Germline-derived CDR1 and CDR2 are MNHEY and SVGAGI. The V gene lost 1 base and the J gene lost 7 bases, with 5 bases spanning the gap. The CDR3 has 13 amino acids.

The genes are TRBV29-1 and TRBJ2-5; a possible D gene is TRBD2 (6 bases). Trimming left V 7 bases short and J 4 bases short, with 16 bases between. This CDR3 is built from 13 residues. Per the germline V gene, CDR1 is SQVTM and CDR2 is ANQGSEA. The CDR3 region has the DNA TGCAGCGCCTCATCCGACGGGGGAGAGACCCAGTACTTC. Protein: CSASSDGGETQYF.

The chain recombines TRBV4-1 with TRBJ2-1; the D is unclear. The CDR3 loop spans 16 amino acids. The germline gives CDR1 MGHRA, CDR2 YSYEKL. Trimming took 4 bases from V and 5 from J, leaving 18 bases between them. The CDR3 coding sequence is TGCGCCAGCAGCCCCCAGCGAGAAACGTTAAACAATGAGCAGTTCTTC. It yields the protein CASSPQRETLNNEQFF.

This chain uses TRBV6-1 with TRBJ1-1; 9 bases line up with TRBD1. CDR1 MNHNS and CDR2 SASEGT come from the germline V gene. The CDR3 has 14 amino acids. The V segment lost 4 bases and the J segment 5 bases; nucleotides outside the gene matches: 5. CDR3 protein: CASSGGTGRTEAFF. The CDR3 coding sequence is TGTGCCAGCAGTGGGGGGACAGGGAGGACTGAAGCTTTCTTT.

The CDR3 sequence is CASSQPKNGDSGANVLTF. The CDR3 region has the DNA TGCGCCAGCAGCCAACCAAAAAATGGGGATTCTGGGGCCAACGTCCTGACTTTC. This chain uses TRBV4-1 with TRBJ2-6; D is unresolved. V was pared by 2 bases and J by 1 base, with 15 bases between. This CDR3 comprises 18 residues. Per germline, CDR1 MGHRA and CDR2 YSYEKL.